The 20 T cell receptor beta chains given below trace back to one sample, sequenced in a study of cytomegalovirus exposure and HLA in healthy donors. Both 60 Vbeta primers and 13 Jbeta primers went into the PCR. Clones were read by immunoSEQ multiplex PCR, and TCRdb kept only the in-frame ones, dropping some. Of around 100,000 clones in the sample, about four fifths are singletons; the top ten hold around 5.2%. The sample consisted of PBMCs. Receptor source: a woman between 18 and 29 years old in good health and CMV-seropositive.

This chain connects TRBV10-2 to TRBJ2-3, with D unresolved. The germline V gene has CDR1 WSHSY and CDR2 SAAADI. The CDR3 contains 13 residues. Trimming cost V 5 bases and J 6 bases, with 12 bases left between them. The CDR3 loop is CASSLAPADTQYF. The CDR3 nucleotides read TGCGCCAGCAGTTTAGCTCCAGCGGATACGCAGTATTTT.

On this clone itself: Other DNA sequences in this sample translate to the same CDR3. The rearrangement uses TRBV14 and TRBJ2-3; D ambiguous. Germline CDR1 is SGHDN and CDR2 is FVKESK. V gave up 6 bases and J gave up 3 bases, with 4 bases separating them. This CDR3 contains 11 residues. In DNA form, the CDR3 reads TGTGCCAGCAGTTATACAGATACGCAGTATTTT. Translation: CASSYTDTQYF.

The chain recombines TRBV12-5 with TRBJ2-7, with a tentative D call TRBD1 (6 bases). With 11 bases removed from V and 3 bases from J, the gap between germline ends came to 17 bases. The length of the CDR3 is 13 residues. Germline CDR1 and CDR2: LGHNT and FRNRAP. The CDR3 loop is CAPRPGQNYEQYF. CDR3 DNA: TGTGCTCCACGCCCGGGACAAAACTACGAGCAGTACTTC.

Here the CDR3 reads CASSRQLRGDTGELFF. CDR3 coding DNA: TGCGCCAGCAGCCGACAACTCAGGGGTGACACCGGGGAGCTGTTTTTT. The genes are TRBV4-1 and TRBJ2-2, with D perhaps TRBD1 (6 bases). CDR1 MGHRA and CDR2 YSYEKL come from the germline V gene. The CDR3 sequence is 16 residues long. Trimming removed 4 bases at V and 3 bases at J, with 15 bases between.

The chain couples TRBV7-9 to TRBJ2-5, with D perhaps matching TRBD2 (6 bases). V lost 5 bases and J 4 bases, leaving 14 bases between the germline ends. This CDR3 region has 14 residues. The germline CDR1 and CDR2 sequences are SEHNR and FQNEAQ (reference sequence). The CDR3 region is CASSHGPAGETQYF. DNA for the CDR3: TGTGCCAGCAGCCACGGCCCAGCGGGAGAGACCCAGTACTTC.

The chain couples TRBV15 to TRBJ2-7; no definite D call. The CDR3 is 12 amino acids. Trimming cost V 4 bases and J 5 bases, with 9 bases left between them. CDR1 is LNHNV, CDR2 YYDKDF, per germline (reference sequence). CDR3 in DNA: TGTGCCACCAGCAATAGATTCGACGAGCAGTACTTC. Translated: CATSNRFDEQYF.

The genes are TRBV27 and TRBJ2-1; TRBD2 matches 9 bases. Germline CDR1 and CDR2: MNHEY and SMNVEV (reference sequence). This CDR3 contains 15 residues. V dropped 3 bases and J dropped 6; count of bases not matched to a gene: 6. The CDR3 region has the DNA TGTGCCAGCAGTTTGGTACTAGCGGGCCTCAATGAGCAGTTCTTC. Its translation is CASSLVLAGLNEQFF.

V and J are TRBV27 and TRBJ1-1, with a tentative D call TRBD1 (5 bases). Germline V CDR1 and CDR2: MNHEY, SMNVEV (reference sequence). The CDR3 is made up of 13 amino acids. V gave up 5 bases and J gave up 11 bases, with 18 bases separating them. The CDR3 region is CASSIPGTANAFF. The CDR3 bases are TGTGCCAGCAGTATCCCCGGGACTGCCAACGCTTTCTTT.

This chain links TRBV14 with TRBJ2-3, with D perhaps TRBD1 (5 bases). The CDR3 totals 15 residues. Trimming removed 6 bases from V and 2 bases from J, with 15 bases in between. Germline assignment: CDR1 SGHDN and CDR2 FVKESK. CDR3 loop: CASSRGDRTTDTQYF. CDR3 in DNA: TGTGCCAGCAGTAGGGGTGACCGGACCACAGATACGCAGTATTTT.

The gene calls are TRBV19 and TRBJ2-1, with 7 bases matching TRBD1. J gave up 8 bases and V 4 bases, and 8 bases lay outside the gene matches. This CDR3 has 14 residues. Germline assignment: CDR1 LNHDA and CDR2 SQIVND (reference sequence). The DNA for the CDR3 is TGTGCCAGTAGTAGCGCGACAGGGTTTTATGAGCAGTTCTTC. Encoded protein: CASSSATGFYEQFF.

The chain couples TRBV29-1 to TRBJ1-1; 8 positions match TRBD1. Trimming took 4 bases from V and 0 from J; bases not matched to a gene: 4. Germline-derived CDR1 and CDR2 are SQVTM and ANQGSEA. The CDR3 is 14 amino acids. CDR3 residues: CSVAPDRVNTEAFF. The CDR3 coding sequence is TGCAGCGTTGCCCCGGACAGGGTGAACACTGAAGCTTTCTTT.

The J gene is TRBJ2-7, the V gene TRBV28, with D possibly matching TRBD2 (6 bases). Germline V lookup: CDR1 MDHEN, CDR2 SYDVKM. The CDR3 loop spans 15 amino acids. Trimming pared 6 bases from V and 2 bases from J, leaving 17 bases between. The DNA of the CDR3 is TGTGCCAGCAGCTACAAGACTAGTCGGGCCTACGAGCAGTACTTC. It is translated as CASSYKTSRAYEQYF.

This chain joins TRBV29-1 and TRBJ2-3, with TRBD2 identical over 14 bases. Germline V gene sequence: CDR1 SQVTM, CDR2 ANQGSEA. CDR3 length: 21 residues. V lost 3 bases to trimming and J lost 4 bases; unmatched junction nucleotides: 21. The CDR3 DNA is TGCAGCGTTGAGCTGGGGACAACACAACCGGGACTAGCGGGAGTCGCAGATACGCAGTATTTT. Its translation is CSVELGTTQPGLAGVADTQYF.

The V gene is TRBV7-9, the J gene TRBJ2-7; D is uncertain. This CDR3 spans 16 amino acids. V was pared by 1 base and J by 0 bases, with 13 bases between. CDR1 SEHNR and CDR2 FQNEAQ come from the germline V gene (reference sequence). The CDR3 sequence: CASSLGPPGHSYEQYF. DNA for the CDR3: TGTGCCAGCAGCTTAGGCCCCCCTGGGCACTCCTACGAGCAGTACTTC. The variable domain in full, completed from reference TRBV7-9 and TRBJ2-7, reads DTGVSQNPRHKITKRGQNVTFRCDPISEHNRLYWYRQTLGQGPEFLTYFQNEAQLEKSRLLSDRFSAERPKGSFSTLEIQRTEQGDSAMYLCASSLGPPGHSYEQYFGPGTRLTVT.

This clone turned up a few times. V is TRBV28 and J is TRBJ2-5; D possibly corresponds to TRBD2 (6 bases). The DNA matches TRBJ2-7 better at its end, which makes the J call doubtful. The CDR3 sequence is 17 residues long. CDR1 is MDHEN and CDR2 is SYDVKM in the germline V gene. CDR3 region: CASKSGRRELASYEQYF. CDR3 DNA sequence: TGTGCCAGCAAATCCGGTCGTCGGGAGCTGGCCTCCTACGAGCAGTACTTC.

DNA of the CDR3: TGCGCCAGCAGCTTGGGGCAGTTTTCCCGTGGCACAGATACGCAGTATTTT. Its protein is CASSLGQFSRGTDTQYF. V and J are TRBV5-1 and TRBJ2-3; the D is unclear. The ends were cut back, 0 bases at V and 1 base at J, with 15 bases in the middle. Germline loops: CDR1 SGHRS, CDR2 YFSETQ. This CDR3 has 17 amino acids.

The gene calls are TRBV7-9 and TRBJ2-2; weak D call: TRBD2 (6 bases). The CDR3 extends over 17 amino acids. The V end lost 5 bases, the J end lost 1 base, and 17 bases lay between the germline ends. The germline V gene has CDR1 SEHNR and CDR2 FQNEAQ (reference sequence). The CDR3 DNA follows: TGTGCCAGCAGCAAACCTGGACTAACGAAGAACACCGGGGAGCTGTTTTTT. Amino acids: CASSKPGLTKNTGELFF.

The chain has TRBV6-5 and TRBJ2-3, with 8 bases that match TRBD2. Germline V lookup: CDR1 MNHEY, CDR2 SVGAGI. The CDR3 runs 16 residues. The trim removed 0 bases at V and 2 bases at J, leaving 4 bases unmatched. The CDR3 reads CASSYSRLAFTDTQYF. The CDR3 nucleotides are TGTGCCAGCAGTTACTCTAGACTAGCGTTCACAGATACGCAGTATTTT.

The chain is built from TRBV7-9 and TRBJ1-6, with 7 bases identical to TRBD1. Germline V gene sequence: CDR1 SEHNR, CDR2 FQNEAQ (reference sequence). The CDR3 length is 17 residues. The ends lost 4 bases at V and 8 bases at J; junction bases unmatched: 14. Here the CDR3 DNA reads TGTGCCAGCAGCTCCCGACAGGGAAGGAGAGGAGATTCACCCCTCCACTTT. This translates into CASSSRQGRRGDSPLHF.

The V gene is TRBV6-6, the J gene TRBJ2-1; D is ambiguous. Trimming took 3 bases from V and 9 from J, leaving 6 bases between them. CDR1 and CDR2 (germline): MNHNY, SVGAGI (reference sequence). This CDR3 is 11 amino acids long. The CDR3 DNA reads as TGTGCCAGCAGTTATTCCGGTGAGCAGTTCTTC. Translation gives CASSYSGEQFF.